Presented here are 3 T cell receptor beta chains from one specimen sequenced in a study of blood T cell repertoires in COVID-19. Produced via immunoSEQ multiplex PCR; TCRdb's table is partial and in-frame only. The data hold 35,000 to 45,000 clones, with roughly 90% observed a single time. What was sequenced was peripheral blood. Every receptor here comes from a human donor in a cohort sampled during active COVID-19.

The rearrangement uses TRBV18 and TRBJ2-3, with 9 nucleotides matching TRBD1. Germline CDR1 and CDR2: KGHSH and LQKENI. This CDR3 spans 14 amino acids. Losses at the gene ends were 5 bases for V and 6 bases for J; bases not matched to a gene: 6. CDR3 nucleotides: TGTGCCAGCTCAAGGACAGGGGAGGCGGATACGCAGTATTTT. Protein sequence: CASSRTGEADTQYF.

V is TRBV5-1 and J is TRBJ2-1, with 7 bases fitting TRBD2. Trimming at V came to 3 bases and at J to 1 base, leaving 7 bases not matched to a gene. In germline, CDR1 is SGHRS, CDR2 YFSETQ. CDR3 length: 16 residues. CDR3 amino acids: CASSSAAGSSYNEQFF. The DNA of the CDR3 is TGCGCCAGCAGCTCCGCAGCGGGAAGTTCCTACAATGAGCAGTTCTTC.

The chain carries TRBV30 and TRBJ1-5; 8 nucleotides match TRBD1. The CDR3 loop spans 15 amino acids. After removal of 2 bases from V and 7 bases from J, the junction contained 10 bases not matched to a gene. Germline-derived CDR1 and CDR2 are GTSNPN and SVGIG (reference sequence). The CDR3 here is CAWSSLGQGVQPQHF. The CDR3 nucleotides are TGTGCCTGGAGTTCATTAGGACAGGGAGTGCAGCCCCAGCATTTT.